Shown below are 17 T cell receptor beta chains from a single sample sequenced in a study of breast tumors, draining lymph nodes, adjacent tissues. TCRdb re-called the multiplex PCR reads through MiXCR, storing one row per CDR3 protein. The sample comprises more than 250,000 distinct CDR3 sequences, under 35% of which are singletons, and 0.85% to 1.3% rests with the top ten. Breast cancer patients provided tissue from their axillary draining lymph nodes. Sequencing used axillary lymph node tissue. All receptors derive from a female donor with breast cancer. Some clones in this sample may be carry-over from other donors' samples.

This clonotype was found many times. The chain employs TRBV20-1 and TRBJ2-5; maybe TRBD2 (5 bases). The V end was cut by 6 bases, the J end by 5 bases, with 16 bases between. The CDR3 length is 13 residues. Germline CDR1 is DFQATT and CDR2 is SNEGSKA (reference sequence). In nucleotides, the CDR3 is TGCAGTGCCCCGAAGGACGGCGGGGAGACCCAGTACTTC. Translated, it gives CSAPKDGGETQYF.

This clonotype was seen ten or more times. The J gene is TRBJ2-3, the V gene TRBV20-1; 12 bases agree with TRBD2. The V segment lost 2 bases and the J segment 1 base; nucleotides outside the gene matches: 7. Germline CDR1 DFQATT, CDR2 SNEGSKA (reference sequence). The CDR3 sequence is 17 residues long. CDR3 protein: CSARSRTSGARTDTQYF. Written as DNA, the CDR3 is TGCAGTGCTAGATCCCGGACTAGCGGGGCCCGCACAGATACGCAGTATTTT.

The chain employs TRBV6-5 and TRBJ2-7; 8 positions match TRBD1. J was trimmed by 1 base and V by 8 bases; bases with no gene match: 10. This CDR3 contains 15 residues. Looked up from germline, CDR1 is MNHEY and CDR2 is SVGAGI. CDR3 DNA sequence: TGTGCCAGCGGCCCCGGACAGGGCCAATCCTACGAGCAGTACTTC. Amino acid sequence: CASGPGQGQSYEQYF.

J is TRBJ1-5 and V is TRBV27; D is unresolved. The germline V gene encodes CDR1 MNHEY and CDR2 SMNVEV (reference sequence). The CDR3 totals 14 residues. V lost 5 bases to trimming and J lost 4 bases, with 12 bases between them. As DNA, the CDR3 is TGTGCCAGCAGTCCCCTCGATAGAAATCAGCCCCAGCATTTT. It translates to CASSPLDRNQPQHF.

This clonotype was seen ten or more times. V is TRBV20-1 and J is TRBJ1-5; 8 nucleotides align to TRBD1. The CDR3 has 13 amino acids. The trim removed 5 bases at V and 5 bases at J, leaving 5 bases unmatched. Germline CDR1 DFQATT, CDR2 SNEGSKA (reference sequence). The CDR3 DNA reads TGCAGTGCTTGGGACAGGCTGTATCAGCCCCAGCATTTT. It is translated as CSAWDRLYQPQHF.

Concerning this clonotype: One base away lies a much larger clone, so this may be a sequencing read error. The V call is TRBV6-1, the J call TRBJ2-7; D is perhaps TRBD1 (6 bases). This CDR3 region has 13 residues. The ends were cut back, 6 bases at V and 3 bases at J, with 12 bases in the middle. CDR1 and CDR2 (germline): MNHNS, SASEGT. The CDR3 DNA sequence: TGTGCCAGCAGCACCGACAGGATCTACGAGCAGTACTTC. It codes for CASSTDRIYEQYF.

Note on this clonotype: At one end the junction does not follow the germline gene, possibly because of a read error. The chain's CDR3 is CASSLSDIGSSLHF. CDR3 coding DNA: TGCGCCAGCAGCTTGTCAGACATAGGCTCATCCCTCCACTTC. The chain uses TRBV5-1 and TRBJ1-6, with D unresolved. Per germline, CDR1 SGHRS and CDR2 YFSETQ. The CDR3 totals 14 residues.

This clonotype was recorded at least ten times. V is TRBV6-6 and J is TRBJ2-3; 9 positions match TRBD2. The CDR3 has 14 residues. Germline CDR1 reads MNHNY; CDR2 reads SVGAGI (reference sequence). V lost 7 bases to trimming and J lost 6 bases; unmatched junction nucleotides: 8. DNA of the CDR3: TGTGCCAGCACATTAGCGGGAGACGGGGATACGCAGTATTTT. Protein sequence: CASTLAGDGDTQYF.

This clonotype was observed many times. The chain couples TRBV5-4 to TRBJ2-5; 10 positions agree with TRBD1. The CDR3 runs to 16 residues. Per germline, CDR1 SGHNT and CDR2 YYREEE (reference sequence). V shed 5 bases, J shed 2 bases, and the junction held 9 bases outside the gene matches. The CDR3 nucleotides read TGTGCCAGCAGGACAGGGGGCGAACCGCCTCAAGAGACCCAGTACTTC. Protein product: CASRTGGEPPQETQYF. The entire variable domain, with the rest obtained from reference TRBV5-4 and TRBJ2-5, is as follows: ETGVTQSPTHLIKTRGQQVTLRCSSQSGHNTVSWYQQALGQGPQFIFQYYREEENGRGNFPPRFSGLQFPNYSSELNVNALELDDSALYLCASRTGGEPPQETQYFGPGTRLLVL.

This clonotype has just a few counts. This sequence may be a read error, since a much larger clone differs from it by one base. This CDR3 fails to terminate in the conserved phenylalanine or tryptophan, so it likely reflects a read error. V usage is TRBV14 and J usage is TRBJ2-7; 10 bases map to TRBD1. This CDR3 is built from 13 residues. Germline CDR1 and CDR2: SGHDN and FVKESK. V was clipped by 5 bases and J by 3 bases; unmatched bases: 1. As DNA, the CDR3 is TGTGCCAGCAGCTGGGACAGGGGCTACGAGCAGTACTCC. It encodes CASSWDRGYEQYS.

Details on this clonotype: A much larger clone lies one base from this, so it may be a read error. This chain links TRBV20-1 with TRBJ1-5, with D hard to call. V dropped 2 bases and J dropped 6 bases, with 17 bases sitting between them. Germline CDR1 DFQATT, CDR2 SNEGSKA (reference sequence). The CDR3 has 15 residues. The CDR3 DNA follows: TGCAGTGCTAGATCCGCGACCTTCGGCACTCAGCCCCAGCATTTT. It encodes CSARSATFGTQPQHF.

The rearrangement joins TRBV29-1 to TRBJ1-2; 7 nucleotides match TRBD1. V gave up 4 bases and J gave up 8 bases; unmatched junction bases: 16. The CDR3 totals 15 residues. Per germline, CDR1 SQVTM and CDR2 ANQGSEA. In DNA, the CDR3 is TGCAGCGTTGTTGTGGGGCAGGGGACAGCTGACGGCTACACCTTC. It is translated as CSVVVGQGTADGYTF.

The table lists this clonotype with many counts. The chain is built from TRBV3-1 and TRBJ1-4, with a possible D match to TRBD1 (5 bases). The ends were cut back, 1 base at V and 5 bases at J, with 11 bases in the middle. CDR1 LGHDT and CDR2 YNNKEL come from the germline V gene (reference sequence). The CDR3 has 15 residues. The CDR3 DNA reads as TGTGCCAGCAGCCAAGGGTCGGCAGGGAATGAAAAACTGTTTTTT. As protein: CASSQGSAGNEKLFF.

The count of this clonotype is one. DNA of the CDR3: TGTGCCAGCAGCTTCCGGGGACAGGGGTCTGGGGCCAACGTCCTGACTTTC. It specifies CASSFRGQGSGANVLTF. The rearrangement joins TRBV11-2 to TRBJ2-6; 10 nucleotides agree with TRBD1. The CDR3 covers 17 residues. Germline CDR1 and CDR2: SGHAT and FQNNGV. After removal of 3 bases from V and 1 base from J, the junction contained 3 bases not matched to a gene. The complete variable domain, with remaining parts taken from reference TRBV11-2 and TRBJ2-6, reads EAGVAQSPRYKIIEKRQSVAFWCNPISGHATLYWYQQILGQGPKLLIQFQNNGVVDDSQLPKDRFSAERLKGVDSTLKIQPAKLEDSAVYLCASSFRGQGSGANVLTFGAGSRLTVL.

This clonotype appeared many times. The gene calls are TRBV12-5 and TRBJ1-6; 7 nucleotides agree with TRBD1. With 6 bases clipped from V and 5 bases from J, the junction kept 7 bases outside the gene matches. The CDR3 loop spans 15 amino acids. CDR1 is LGHNT, CDR2 FRNRAP, per germline. The CDR3 DNA follows: TGTGCTAGTGGACCAGGGGGTGCGGATAATTCACCCCTCCACTTT. Its protein product is CASGPGGADNSPLHF.

This clonotype was seen ten or more times. In DNA form, the CDR3 reads TGTGCCAGCAGCTTAGACACAGGGAATAACTATGGCTACACCTTC. Amino acids: CASSLDTGNNYGYTF. This chain uses TRBV11-2 with TRBJ1-2; D possibly corresponds to TRBD1 (6 bases). This CDR3 has 15 amino acids. Germline V CDR1 and CDR2: SGHAT, FQNNGV. V gave up 0 bases and J gave up 1 base, with 9 bases separating them.

The V gene is TRBV29-1, the J gene TRBJ1-1; unclear D gene. Germline V lookup: CDR1 SQVTM, CDR2 ANQGSEA. CDR3 length: 11 amino acids. Trimming left V 7 bases short and J 5 bases short, with 11 bases between. The CDR3 sequence: CSAERGTEAFF. CDR3 sequence (DNA): TGCAGCGCCGAACGGGGTACTGAAGCTTTCTTT.